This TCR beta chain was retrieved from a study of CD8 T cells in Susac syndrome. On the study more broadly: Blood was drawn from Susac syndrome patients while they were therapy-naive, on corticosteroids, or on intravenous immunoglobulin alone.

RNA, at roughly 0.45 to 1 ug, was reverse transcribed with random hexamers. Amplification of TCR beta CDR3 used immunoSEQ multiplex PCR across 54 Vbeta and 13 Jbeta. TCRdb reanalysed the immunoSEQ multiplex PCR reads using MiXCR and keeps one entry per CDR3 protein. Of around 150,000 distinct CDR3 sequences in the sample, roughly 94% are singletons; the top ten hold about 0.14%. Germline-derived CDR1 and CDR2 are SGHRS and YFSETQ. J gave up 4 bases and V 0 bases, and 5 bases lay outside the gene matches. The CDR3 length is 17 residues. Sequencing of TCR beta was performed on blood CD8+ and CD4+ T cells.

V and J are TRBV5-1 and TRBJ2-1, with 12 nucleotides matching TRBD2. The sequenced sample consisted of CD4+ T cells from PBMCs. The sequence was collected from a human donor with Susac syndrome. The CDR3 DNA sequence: TGCGCCAGCAGCTTGGGGGGACTAGCGGGTTTATACAATGAGCAGTTCTTC. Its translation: CASSLGGLAGLYNEQFF.